The present T cell receptor (beta chain) was sequenced within a study of blood T cell repertoires in COVID-19. CDR3 length: 16 amino acids. With V trimmed by 5 bases and J by 5 bases, 7 bases remained unmatched. Germline CDR1 SGHNT, CDR2 YENEEA. Original analysis: Reference gene primers were amplified, and this amplification served to estimate nucleated cell counts. Data came from immunoSEQ multiplex PCR; TCRdb stores just in-frame clones and leaves some out. V, J and clone size reflect that table, while D and trimming were determined from the DNA. The sample contains roughly 400,000 clones, about nine tenths of which appear only once. This clone was counted between two and nine times. Enrollees, about 18 to 89 years old, lived in 24 US areas.

V is TRBV11-3 and J is TRBJ2-3, with 13 bases identical to TRBD2. Sample: PBMCs or T cells enriched from blood (not recorded which). The receptor comes from a man aged 18 to 29 who had recovered from COVID-19. The CDR3, as DNA: TGTGCCAGCAGCCCTACTAGCGGGGGGGCTGGAGATACGCAGTATTTT. This translates into CASSPTSGGAGDTQYF.